Detailed here is one TCR beta chain. Sequencing used immunoSEQ multiplex PCR; TCRdb keeps in-frame clones, though not all of them. Of about 160,000 clones in the sample, approximately 89% are singletons; the top ten hold around a tenth. The data originate from a study of cytomegalovirus exposure and HLA in healthy donors. Sequencing input: PBMCs. The TCR comes from a woman between 18 and 29 years old in good health and CMV-seropositive.

The CDR3 sequence: CASSVGAMRGSYNEQFF. The CDR3 bases are TGTGCCAGCAGCGTAGGGGCGATGCGGGGCTCCTACAATGAGCAGTTCTTC. This chain joins TRBV7-8 and TRBJ2-1; TRBD2 might be the D (6 bases). The V and J ends lost 5 bases and 0 bases respectively, with 17 bases between them. Germline CDR1 is SGHVS and CDR2 is FQNEAQ. This CDR3 has 17 amino acids.